This TCR beta chain was sequenced in a study of CD8 T cells in Susac syndrome. Per the germline V gene, CDR1 is MNHEY and CDR2 is SVGAGI. The CDR3 is 17 residues long. The ends lost 4 bases at V and 1 base at J; junction bases unmatched: 9. FACS was used to enrich TEMRA cells, whereas the CD8+ and CD4+ T cells were obtained by negative isolation. RNA was extracted with the RNeasy kit, and a quantity of about 0.5 to 1 ug was reverse transcribed using random hexamers. TCRdb ran MiXCR on the immunoSEQ multiplex PCR reads and lists one entry per CDR3 protein. The repertoire holds roughly 150,000 distinct CDR3 sequences, with 85% to 95% as singletons.

Material for sequencing was CD4+ T cells from PBMCs. The chain combines TRBV6-5 with TRBJ2-5, with 10 bases matching TRBD1. The origin of this receptor is a human donor with Susac syndrome. DNA of the CDR3: TGTGCCAGCAGTTGGGGACAGGGGCGTTTTGCCCAAGAGACCCAGTACTTC. Its translation is CASSWGQGRFAQETQYF.